This T cell receptor beta chain was recovered during a study of graft-versus-host responses after intestinal transplantation. V lost 5 bases to trimming and J lost 2 bases, with 7 bases between them. CDR1 is MNHNS, CDR2 SASEGT, per germline. The CDR3 totals 13 residues. This table comes from immunoSEQ multiplex PCR, and its TCRdb copy is limited to in-frame clones, with some not included. The repertoire has roughly 99,000 clones, roughly 82% of them found once; the top ten carry under 1.5%. Sequencing was performed on PBMCs, taken 255 days after intestinal transplant. The chain uses TRBV6-1 and TRBJ2-1; a possible D gene is TRBD1 (6 bases). The clonotype was recovered from a human patient who received an intestinal transplant, so some T cells may come from the graft donor. For the CDR3, the DNA is TGTGCCAGCAGTTGGACAGCCTACAATGAGCAGTTCTTC. Translating gives CASSWTAYNEQFF.